This is a list of T cell receptor beta chains from one sample in a study of long-term antiretroviral therapy in people with HIV. Profiled with immunoSEQ multiplex PCR; TCRdb holds only in-frame clones, not every one. The sample yields roughly 17,000 clones, around 95% seen once. Here the sequenced sample was unsorted PBMCs, taken more than 10 years after starting antiretroviral therapy. The receptor set was obtained from a man under 40 with HIV. The CDR3 runs from the conserved cysteine through the conserved F or W. A D gene is named only where the DNA matches it firmly. Rows may omit the clone size; those that give it use once, few, many or a size class.

>.|.|TRBJ2-1|TRBV5-1
CASRLSGSSYNEQFF
TGCGCCAGCAGGCTGTCGGGGAGCTCCTACAATGAGCAGTTCTTC
>TRBD1|.|TRBJ1-1|TRBV9
CASRTLDRGFVTEAFF
TGTGCCAGCAGAACTTTGGACAGGGGGTTTGTCACTGAAGCTTTCTTT
>.|.|TRBJ2-3|TRBV9
CASSVLDNTDTQYF
TGTGCCAGCAGCGTTTTGGACAACACAGATACGCAGTATTTT
>.|.|TRBJ1-5|TRBV5-1
CASSLEVGVQPQHF
TGCGCCAGCAGCTTGGAGGTAGGGGTTCAGCCCCAGCATTTT
>.|.|TRBJ2-3|TRBV29-1
CSARDSTDTQYF
TGCAGCGCCCGGGACAGCACAGATACGCAGTATTTT
>TRBD2|.|TRBJ2-1|TRBV28
CASSLAGGPSYNEQFF
TGTGCCAGCAGTTTAGCGGGGGGGCCCTCCTACAATGAGCAGTTCTTC
>.|.|TRBJ1-3|TRBV30
CAWSWGLSGPGNTIYF
TGTGCCTGGAGTTGGGGACTTTCGGGCCCTGGAAACACCATATATTTT
>.|.|TRBJ2-7|TRBV28
CASSSPGRGRGWEQYF
TGTGCCAGCAGTTCCCCCGGGAGGGGCAGGGGGTGGGAGCAGTACTTC
>.|once|TRBJ2-1|TRBV4-2
CASSQGASSYNEQFF
TGTGCCAGCAGCCAGGGGGCGAGCTCCTACAATGAGCAGTTCTTC
>.|.|TRBJ2-3|TRBV5-4
CASSLVGPSADTQYF
TGTGCCAGCAGCTTGGTAGGTCCTAGCGCAGATACGCAGTATTTT
>.|.|TRBJ1-1|TRBV6-5
CASGHTEAFF
TGTGCCAGCGGTCACACTGAAGCTTTCTTT
>.|.|TRBJ1-3|TRBV10-3
CAINRQSSGNTIYF
TGTGCCATCAATAGACAAAGCTCTGGAAACACCATATATTTT
>.|.|TRBJ2-3|TRBV7-2
CASSFYGIPTDTQYF
TGTGCCAGCAGCTTTTATGGGATCCCCACAGATACGCAGTATTTT
>TRBD1|.|TRBJ2-3|TRBV6-1
CASTTGPVGTDTQYF
TGTGCCAGTACGACAGGGCCCGTCGGCACAGATACGCAGTATTTT
>TRBD2|.|TRBJ2-6|TRBV7-2
CASSLQRGGFGANVLTF
TGTGCCAGCAGCTTACAGCGGGGGGGCTTTGGGGCCAACGTCCTGACTTTC
>.|once|TRBJ2-2|TRBV28
CATHRELNTGELFF
TGTGCCACTCACCGGGAGTTGAACACCGGGGAGCTGTTTTTT
>TRBD1|.|TRBJ1-1|TRBV19
CASSKTTGGAMNTEAFF
TGTGCCAGTAGTAAAACCACAGGGGGCGCCATGAACACTGAAGCTTTCTTT
>TRBD2|.|TRBJ2-1|TRBV19
CASSTTAGGSYNEQFF
TGTGCCAGTAGTACAACAGCGGGGGGGTCCTACAATGAGCAGTTCTTC
>.|.|TRBJ1-3|TRBV6-1
CASRGGRLGNTIYF
TGTGCCAGCAGAGGGGGGAGGCTCGGAAACACCATATATTTT
>TRBD1|.|TRBJ2-7|TRBV7-9
CASSSGQAPYEQYF
TGTGCCAGCAGCTCTGGACAGGCCCCCTACGAGCAGTACTTC
>TRBD1|.|TRBJ2-2|TRBV4-1
CASSRPRAGGDAGELFF
TGCGCCAGCAGCCGACCACGGGCAGGGGGCGACGCCGGGGAGCTGTTTTTT
>.|.|TRBJ1-2|TRBV7-8
CASSLAGGINYGYTF
TGTGCCAGCAGCTTAGCCGGGGGGATTAACTATGGCTACACCTTC
>TRBD1|.|TRBJ1-5|TRBV18
CASSPLRDRGQPQHF
TGTGCCAGCTCCCCCCTGCGGGACAGGGGCCAGCCCCAGCATTTT
>.|.|TRBJ1-1|TRBV28
CASSYIGGNTEAFF
TGTGCCAGCAGTTATATTGGGGGGAACACTGAAGCTTTCTTT
>TRBD1|.|TRBJ2-1|TRBV5-1
CASSLAVGQGGGEQFF
TGCGCCAGCAGCTTGGCCGTCGGACAGGGGGGGGGTGAGCAGTTCTTC